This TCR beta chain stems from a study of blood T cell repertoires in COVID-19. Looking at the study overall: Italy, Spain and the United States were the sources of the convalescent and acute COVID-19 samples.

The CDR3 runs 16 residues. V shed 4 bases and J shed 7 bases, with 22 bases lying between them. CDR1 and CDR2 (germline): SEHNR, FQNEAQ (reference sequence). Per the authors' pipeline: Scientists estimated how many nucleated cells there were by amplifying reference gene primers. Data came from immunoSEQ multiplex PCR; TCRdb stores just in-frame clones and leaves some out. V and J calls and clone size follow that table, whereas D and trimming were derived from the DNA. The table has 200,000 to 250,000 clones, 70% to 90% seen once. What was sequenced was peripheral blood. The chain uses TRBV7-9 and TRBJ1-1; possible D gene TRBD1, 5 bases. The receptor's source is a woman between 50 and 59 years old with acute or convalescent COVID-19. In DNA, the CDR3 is TGTGCCAGCAGCTCCGTCGGCCAGGGCGGGAAAAATGAAGCTTTCTTT. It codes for CASSSVGQGGKNEAFF.